Below, one T cell receptor beta chain is given with its context. Which antigen it targets is not known. No base qualities exist here, and no much larger clone lies one base off it. The sample comes from a study of T cells in Graves' hyperthyroidism and ophthalmopathy (dated by TCRdb to the late 2010s). Some background on the complete study: Peripheral blood was collected at initial diagnosis, before any treatment. An independent validation cohort of about 20 hyperthyroidism patients and 17 patients who later progressed to ophthalmopathy tested prospective prediction of ophthalmopathy. The roughly 100 discovery patients were randomly split 7:3 into training and test sets. To identify TCR V-J signatures that set the groups apart, the researchers used a discovery cohort of approximately 98 patients, made up of fewer than 50 with Graves' ophthalmopathy and some 60 with stable Graves' hyperthyroidism. TCR Vbeta CDR3 sequencing of 140 or so peripheral blood samples (under 45 ophthalmopathy, over 70 hyperthyroidism and approximately 17 progressor patients) is reported in the paper. In several Graves' hyperthyroidism patients, the study also compared T-cell repertoires from thyroid tissue with T-cell repertoires from blood. Following sampling, methimazole starting at 30 mg daily was given to hyperthyroidism patients, and high-dose intravenous methylprednisolone was given to ophthalmopathy patients. General study outcomes and caveats: A model built on a 13 V-J signature distinguished ophthalmopathy from stable hyperthyroidism, reaching about 88% sensitivity and about 81% specificity in cross-validation and 80%/75% in testing. In validation, the model predicted progression to ophthalmopathy with around 71% sensitivity and less than 80% specificity, a median of about 6.7 months before onset. No statistical method was used to set the sample size in advance, and investigators knew the group allocation. Most expanded thyroid clonotypes (frequency above 0.001) were also detected in blood, a finding suggesting that blood repertoires may reflect thyroid immune responses.

Graves' hyperthyroidism was defined as stable when no progression to ophthalmopathy occurred over 18 months of follow-up. Hyperthyroidism patients were aged 18 to 65 years and newly diagnosed, with disease duration of less than 2 months. Patients with uncontrolled infections, other autoimmune diseases, pregnancy or lactation were excluded. Clinical symptoms, serum thyroxine and TRAb, thyroid ultrasound, and orbital computed tomography formed the basis for the diagnoses. PBMCs were isolated from more than 9 ml of fresh peripheral blood by Ficoll-Paque density gradient centrifugation. Total RNA was extracted using Trizol reagent, and RNA quality was assessed on an Agilent 2100 Bioanalyzer. The TCR beta CDR3 regions were amplified from RNA transcripts. The first round of RT-PCR for the TCR CDR3 was performed with the HTBI primer set and the Qiagen OneStep RT-PCR kit. A second multiplex PCR round built the libraries, followed by size selection and purification. Sequencing of the libraries was done on an Illumina HiSeq2000 using paired-end 100 bp reads. The source study handled its data this way. SOAPnuke was used to process the raw data, removing reads that contained adapters or uncalled bases, had a mean Phred below 15, or lacked an exact match to the constant primer or identifier. COPE v1.2.5 was used to merge high-quality paired reads, and clonotypes were defined as unique nucleotide sequences. MiTCR v1.1 was used to align clonotypes to the IMGT TRBV, TRBD and TRBJ reference segments. The analysis was restricted to V-J combinations with a frequency above 0.0001, which together covered 99% to 99.2% of the repertoires. The TCS score was defined as F50 (clonal expansion) divided by E x V (chaos), with BLOSUM62-based TCRdist calculated between CDR3 peptides within each V-J. Welch's t-statistics and random forest reduced fewer than 550 V-J features to 13, which were used in a naive Bayes classifier (R e1071). The Morisita-Horn index was used to measure how similar the thyroid and blood repertoires were. TCRdb reanalyzed the raw reads on its own, using fastp at Q25 for trimming and MiXCR for clone calling, and kept in-frame beta chains. One record per CDR3 amino acid sequence lists the most common genes and DNA. The V and J calls were determined by TCRdb, not by the authors. This sample comprises around 720,000 distinct CDR3 sequences, roughly a third of them detected only once. The biggest ten clones account for less than 35% of the sample.

The CDR3 spans 14 residues, from the cysteine through the phenylalanine. Just CDR3 DNA is preserved here, 42 bases in frame from base 1. CDR1 and CDR2 are drawn from the germline V gene: MNHEY, SVGAGI. V lost 2 bases and J lost 7 bases; the stretch between them is 9 bases long. This TCR was sampled from a woman aged 40 to 49 with Graves' hyperthyroidism. The sequenced sample was blood. The chain links TRBV6-5 with TRBJ1-6; the D segment cannot be called with confidence. The DNA sequence is as follows: TGTGCCAGCAGTTACAAGGTGGAGAATTCACCCCTCCACTTT. It codes for CASSYKVENSPLHF.